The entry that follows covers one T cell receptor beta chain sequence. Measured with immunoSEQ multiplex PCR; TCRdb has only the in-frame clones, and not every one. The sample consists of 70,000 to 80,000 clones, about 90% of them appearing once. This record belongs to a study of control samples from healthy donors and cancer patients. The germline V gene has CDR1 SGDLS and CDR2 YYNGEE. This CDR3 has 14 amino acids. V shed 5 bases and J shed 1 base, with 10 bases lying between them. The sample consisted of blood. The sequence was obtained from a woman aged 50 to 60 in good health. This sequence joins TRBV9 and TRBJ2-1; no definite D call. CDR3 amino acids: CASSAGSSYNEQFF. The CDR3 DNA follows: TGTGCCAGCAGTGCCGGGTCTTCCTACAATGAGCAGTTCTTC.